This entry lists 21 T cell receptor beta chains sequenced from one sample in a study of cytomegalovirus exposure and HLA in healthy donors (TCRdb year 2017). Receptor amplification or capture employed the immunoSEQ multiplex PCR assay. The multiplex PCR relied on a mix of 60 forward primers for TCR Vbeta segments and 13 reverse primers for TCR Jbeta segments. TCRdb took this table from immuneACCESS and kept in-frame rearrangements with V and J called. Such tables lack part of the clones; where checked against another copy, unresolved V genes explain under half of the gap, and the rest is unexplained. This sample's records show over 55,000 clones. The ten largest clones capture approximately 4.3% of the sample. The specimen sequenced was PBMCs. The receptors come from a male donor in good health and CMV-seronegative.

The V gene is TRBV7-2, the J gene TRBJ1-2, with a possible D match to TRBD1 (5 bases). Deletions cut 5 bases from V and 2 bases from J, with 15 bases between. The CDR3 is made up of 15 amino acids. CDR1 and CDR2 from the germline V gene are SGHTA and FQGNSA. In DNA form, the CDR3 reads TGTGCCAGCAGCCGCGGGGACGGGTCGAACTATGGCTACACCTTC. Protein: CASSRGDGSNYGYTF.

J is TRBJ2-7 and V is TRBV7-2, with 8 bases that match TRBD2. This CDR3 is built from 16 residues. The V segment lost 1 base and the J segment 4 bases; nucleotides outside the gene matches: 9. CDR1 and CDR2 from the germline V gene are SGHTA and FQGNSA. CDR3 sequence reads: CASSLGYSGGQYEQYF. For the CDR3, the DNA is TGTGCCAGCAGCTTAGGTTACTCGGGGGGGCAGTACGAGCAGTACTTC.

The rearrangement uses TRBV7-2 and TRBJ1-1; D remains unclear. This CDR3 is 14 amino acids long. V shed 5 bases and J shed 3 bases, with 13 bases lying between them. Germline V gives CDR1 SGHTA, CDR2 FQGNSA. The DNA of the CDR3 is TGTGCCAGCAGCGCTACGGAGGCGTACACTGAAGCTTTCTTT. Its protein is CASSATEAYTEAFF.

J is TRBJ2-2 and V is TRBV5-6; tentative D call: TRBD1 (5 bases). CDR3 length: 15 residues. The germline V and J ends were trimmed by 0 bases and 4 bases, with 10 bases remaining between them. Germline assignment: CDR1 SGHDT and CDR2 YYEEEE. The DNA for the CDR3 is TGTGCCAGCAGCTTGGCCCGCAGGGCCACCGGGGAGCTGTTTTTT. It yields the protein CASSLARRATGELFF.

This chain uses TRBV7-8 with TRBJ1-2; no reliable D call. CDR3 length equals 15 residues. CDR1 is SGHVS and CDR2 is FQNEAQ in the germline V gene. V dropped 0 bases and J dropped 8 bases, with 16 bases sitting between them. CDR3 sequence reads: CASSLAEQPVLGYTF. DNA for the CDR3: TGTGCCAGCAGCTTAGCGGAACAGCCGGTATTAGGCTACACCTTC.

The chain couples TRBV20-1 to TRBJ2-1, with D hard to call. Germline values: CDR1 DFQATT, CDR2 SNEGSKA (reference sequence). This CDR3 is 11 amino acids long. Trimming pared 2 bases from V and 7 bases from J, leaving 6 bases between. This CDR3 reads CSARLENEQFF. The CDR3 DNA reads as TGCAGTGCTAGACTAGAAAATGAGCAGTTCTTC.

This rearrangement joins TRBV4-2 to TRBJ1-3; a weak D match, TRBD1 (5 bases). CDR3 length: 15 amino acids. In germline, CDR1 is LGHNA, CDR2 YNFKEQ. Trimming left V 4 bases short and J 4 bases short, with 14 bases between. The CDR3 sequence is CASSREGAGGNTIYF. In nucleotides, the CDR3 is TGTGCCAGCAGCCGGGAAGGGGCTGGGGGAAACACCATATATTTT.

Regarding this clone: Other DNA sequences within the sample encode an identical CDR3. V is TRBV4-3 and J is TRBJ2-3; D may be TRBD2 (5 bases). The CDR3 is 16 residues long. V gave up 0 bases and J gave up 2 bases, with 12 bases separating them. Germline values: CDR1 LGHNA, CDR2 YSLEER. The CDR3 DNA follows: TGCGCCAGCAGCCAAGACCCGGGAAGGGCCACAGATACGCAGTATTTT. Protein sequence: CASSQDPGRATDTQYF.

The V gene is TRBV14, the J gene TRBJ1-4, with D unclear. Per the germline V gene, CDR1 is SGHDN and CDR2 is FVKESK. V shed 1 base and J shed 0 bases, with 12 bases lying between them. This CDR3 is 17 amino acids long. As DNA, the CDR3 is TGTGCCAGCAGCCAAGGTTCGAGGAGGGCAACTAATGAAAAACTGTTTTTT. This gives the protein CASSQGSRRATNEKLFF.

The chain combines TRBV5-1 with TRBJ2-6; D remains ambiguous. The CDR3 is made up of 17 amino acids. V lost 0 bases and J lost 0, with 10 bases in between. The germline CDR1 and CDR2 sequences are SGHRS and YFSETQ. CDR3: CASSLVAVGSGANVLTF. In DNA form, the CDR3 reads TGCGCCAGCAGCTTGGTGGCGGTAGGCTCTGGGGCCAACGTCCTGACTTTC.

The chain recombines TRBV15 with TRBJ2-1, with TRBD1 as a possible D gene (6 bases). CDR1 is LNHNV and CDR2 is YYDKDF in the germline V gene (reference sequence). V was cut by 0 bases and J by 9 bases, with 18 bases left in between. The CDR3 contains 16 residues. CDR3 region: CATSREQGTDGGEQFF. CDR3 DNA: TGTGCCACCAGCAGAGAACAGGGCACGGATGGTGGTGAGCAGTTCTTC.

The chain employs TRBV5-1 and TRBJ2-7, with 9 bases fitting TRBD1. The ends lost 4 bases at V and 8 bases at J; junction bases unmatched: 7. Germline V CDR1 and CDR2: SGHRS, YFSETQ. The CDR3 has 13 residues. CDR3: CASSRGDREKQYF. The CDR3, as DNA: TGCGCCAGCAGCCGGGGGGACAGGGAGAAGCAGTACTTC.

Note on this clone: Its ends do not fully match the called genes, so a read error is possible. The gene calls are TRBV25-1 and TRBJ1-1, with TRBD1 matching 8 bases. Germline assignment: CDR1 MGHDK and CDR2 SYGVNS. This CDR3 comprises 17 residues. CDR3 bases: TGTGCCAGCAGTGAATATATGGGACAGGATCTGAACATTGAAGCTTTCTTT. Its protein is CASSEYMGQDLNIEAFF.

V is TRBV5-1 and J is TRBJ2-3; D possibly corresponds to TRBD2 (6 bases). Germline loops: CDR1 SGHRS, CDR2 YFSETQ. V dropped 2 bases and J dropped 1 base, with 8 bases sitting between them. The CDR3 totals 14 residues. The CDR3 region is CASSFGTGTDTQYF. Here the CDR3 DNA reads TGCGCCAGCAGCTTCGGGACTGGCACAGATACGCAGTATTTT.

J is TRBJ1-4 and V is TRBV25-1, with D hard to call. CDR3 length: 14 amino acids. Trimming removed 4 bases from V and 0 bases from J, with 6 bases in between. Germline V CDR1 and CDR2: MGHDK, SYGVNS. CDR3 amino acids: CASSATATNEKLFF. The CDR3 bases are TGTGCCAGCAGTGCTACAGCAACTAATGAAAAACTGTTTTTT.

Details on this clone: This sample also contains other DNA sequences that code for the same CDR3. The chain joins TRBV5-1 to TRBJ2-7, with D possibly matching TRBD2 (5 bases). The CDR3 runs 16 residues. Trimming cost V 0 bases and J 2 bases, with 15 bases left between them. Germline V gene lookup returns CDR1 SGHRS and CDR2 YFSETQ. CDR3 protein: CASSLVDSASAYEQYF. The CDR3 nucleotides are TGCGCCAGCAGCTTGGTCGATAGCGCGAGCGCCTACGAGCAGTACTTC.

This chain uses TRBV7-9 with TRBJ2-7, with unresolved D. V was trimmed by 0 bases and J by 2 bases, leaving 11 bases between them. From germline, CDR1 is SEHNR and CDR2 FQNEAQ (reference sequence). The CDR3 runs to 15 residues. CDR3 DNA sequence: TGTGCCAGCAGCTTAGCCGTGACTCCCACCTACGAGCAGTACTTC. This encodes CASSLAVTPTYEQYF. Full variable domain (missing parts from reference TRBV7-9 and TRBJ2-7): DTGVSQNPRHKITKRGQNVTFRCDPISEHNRLYWYRQTLGQGPEFLTYFQNEAQLEKSRLLSDRFSAERPKGSFSTLEIQRTEQGDSAMYLCASSLAVTPTYEQYFGPGTRLTVT.

The chain recombines TRBV7-9 with TRBJ1-1; the D is unclear. The V end was cut by 5 bases, the J end by 9 bases, with 22 bases between. The CDR3 totals 15 residues. The V gene's germline CDR1 is SEHNR and CDR2 FQNEAQ (reference sequence). This CDR3 is CASSLGSTGSAKAFF. In DNA form, the CDR3 reads TGTGCCAGCAGCCTCGGATCGACTGGGTCGGCTAAAGCTTTCTTT. The entire variable domain, with the rest obtained from reference TRBV7-9 and TRBJ1-1, is as follows: DTGVSQNPRHKITKRGQNVTFRCDPISEHNRLYWYRQTLGQGPEFLTYFQNEAQLEKSRLLSDRFSAERPKGSFSTLEIQRTEQGDSAMYLCASSLGSTGSAKAFFGQGTRLTVV.

The rearrangement joins TRBV9 to TRBJ2-5; perhaps TRBD2 as D (5 bases). The CDR3 has 17 residues. The V gene's germline CDR1 is SGDLS and CDR2 YYNGEE. V was trimmed by 5 bases and J by 2 bases, leaving 22 bases between them. CDR3 coding DNA: TGTGCCAGCAGTCCTGGAGGATTGGGTAACCCTCAAGAGACCCAGTACTTC. As protein: CASSPGGLGNPQETQYF. The full variable domain, in which reference TRBV9 and TRBJ2-5 provide the parts outside the CDR3, is DSGVTQTPKHLITATGQRVTLRCSPRSGDLSVYWYQQSLDQGLQFLIQYYNGEERAKGNILERFSAQQFPDLHSELNLSSLELGDSALYFCASSPGGLGNPQETQYFGPGTRLLVL.

V and J are TRBV9 and TRBJ1-4; TRBD1 is a possible D gene (5 bases). V lost 4 bases, J lost 7 bases, and 17 bases lay in between. Germline loops: CDR1 SGDLS, CDR2 YYNGEE. The CDR3 loop spans 15 amino acids. The CDR3 sequence is CASSRHGGEGEKLFF. The CDR3 DNA follows: TGTGCCAGCAGCCGCCACGGGGGGGAGGGTGAAAAACTGTTTTTT. The full variable domain, completed using reference TRBV9 and TRBJ1-4, is DSGVTQTPKHLITATGQRVTLRCSPRSGDLSVYWYQQSLDQGLQFLIQYYNGEERAKGNILERFSAQQFPDLHSELNLSSLELGDSALYFCASSRHGGEGEKLFFGSGTQLSVL.

This chain joins TRBV20-1 and TRBJ1-2, with D unresolved. This CDR3 comprises 11 residues. Germline V CDR1 and CDR2: DFQATT, SNEGSKA (reference sequence). The germline V and J ends were trimmed by 3 bases and 8 bases, with 10 bases remaining between them. CDR3 sequence (DNA): TGCAGTGCTAGCCCCGGGAAGGGCTACACCTTC. Its translation is CSASPGKGYTF.